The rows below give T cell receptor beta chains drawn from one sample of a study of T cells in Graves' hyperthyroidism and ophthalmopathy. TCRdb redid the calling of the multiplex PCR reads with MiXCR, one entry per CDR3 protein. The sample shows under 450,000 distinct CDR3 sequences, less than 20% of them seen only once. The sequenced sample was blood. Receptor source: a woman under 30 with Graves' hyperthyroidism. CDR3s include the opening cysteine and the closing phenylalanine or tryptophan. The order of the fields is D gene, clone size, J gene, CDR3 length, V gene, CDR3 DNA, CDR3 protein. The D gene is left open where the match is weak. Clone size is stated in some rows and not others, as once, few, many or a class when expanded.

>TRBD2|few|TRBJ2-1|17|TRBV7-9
TGTGCCAGCAGCTTTTATAGGACTAGCGGGAACTACAATGAGCAGTTCTTC
CASSFYRTSGNYNEQFF
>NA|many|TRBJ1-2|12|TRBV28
TGTGCCGCCGCGCCCCGCGGACTAGGCTACACCTTC
CAAAPRGLGYTF
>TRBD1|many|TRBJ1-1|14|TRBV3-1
TGTGCCAGCAGCCTGCAGGGGGCAATTGGTGAAGCTTTCTTT
CASSLQGAIGEAFF
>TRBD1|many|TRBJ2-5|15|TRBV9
TGTGCCAGCAGCGTAGACGGGGACAGGTCAAGATCCCAGTACTTC
CASSVDGDRSRSQYF
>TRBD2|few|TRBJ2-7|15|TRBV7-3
TGTGCCAGCAGCTTCCCTAGCGGGAGGCCCTACGAGCAGTACTTC
CASSFPSGRPYEQYF
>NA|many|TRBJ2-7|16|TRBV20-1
TGCAGTGCTAGATCATCCGATGGGGGCAGCTTGAGCGAGCAGTACTTC
CSARSSDGGSLSEQYF
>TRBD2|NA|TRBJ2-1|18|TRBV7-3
TGTGCCAGCAGCCTGACCCCCCGGACTAGCGGGGGGGGGAATGAGCAGTTCTTC
CASSLTPRTSGGGNEQFF
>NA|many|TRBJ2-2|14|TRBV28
TGTGCCAGCAGTTTATACTACCACACCGGGGAGCTGTTTTTT
CASSLYYHTGELFF
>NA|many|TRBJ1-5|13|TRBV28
TGTGCCGGGGTCAAAGACGGCAATCAGCCCCAGCATTTT
CAGVKDGNQPQHF
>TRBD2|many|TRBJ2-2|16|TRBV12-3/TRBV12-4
TGTGCCAGCAGTTTTTCCAGCGGGAGAATGGGCGGGGAGCTGTTTTTT
CASSFSSGRMGGELFF
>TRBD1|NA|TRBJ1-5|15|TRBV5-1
TGCGCCAGCAGCTTGGGACAGGGGAGTAGTCAGCCCCAGCATTTT
CASSLGQGSSQPQHF
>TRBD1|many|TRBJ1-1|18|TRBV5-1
TGCGCCAGCAGCTCCTCGGACAGGTTATCATCGGGGAACACTGAAGCTTTCTTT
CASSSSDRLSSGNTEAFF
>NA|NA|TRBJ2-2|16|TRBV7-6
TGTGCCAGCAGCCCCGGCCGCTTACTAGTGGCCGGGGAGCTGTTTTTT
CASSPGRLLVAGELFF
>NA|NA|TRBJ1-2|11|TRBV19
TGTGCCAGTAGCTTAGGTTATTTCAGCACCTTC
CASSLGYFSTF
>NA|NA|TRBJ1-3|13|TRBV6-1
TGTGCCAGCAGTGACACCGGAGCCCCCACCATATATTTT
CASSDTGAPTIYF
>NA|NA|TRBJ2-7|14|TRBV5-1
TGCGCCAGCAGCTCGGAAGGGAATGGTGGCGAGCAGTACTTC
CASSSEGNGGEQYF
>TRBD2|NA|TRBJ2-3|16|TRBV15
TGTGCCACCAGCAGGGGAGACGGACTAGCGGGAGATACGCAGTATTTT
CATSRGDGLAGDTQYF
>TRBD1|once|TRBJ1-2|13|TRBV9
TGTGCCAGCAGCGTAGAGGGGGCTGTTGGCTACACCTTC
CASSVEGAVGYTF
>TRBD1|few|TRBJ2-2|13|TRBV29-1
TGCAGCGTTGAGGGGACAGGGTCCGGGGAGCTGTTTTTT
CSVEGTGSGELFF
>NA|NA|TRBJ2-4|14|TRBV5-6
TGTGCCAGCAGTTTAGGGGAAACTAAAAACATTCAGTACTTC
CASSLGETKNIQYF
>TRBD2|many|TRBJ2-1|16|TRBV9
TGTGCCAGCAGCGCCCGGACTAGCGGAATCAGCAATGAGCAGTTCTTC
CASSARTSGISNEQFF
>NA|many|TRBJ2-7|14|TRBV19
TGTGCCAGTAGTACGGGGGCCCCCGGCTACGAGCAGTACTTC
CASSTGAPGYEQYF
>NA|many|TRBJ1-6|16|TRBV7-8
TGTGCCAGCAGCTCAAGTGCCCGGGGCTATAATTCACCCCTCCACTTT
CASSSSARGYNSPLHF
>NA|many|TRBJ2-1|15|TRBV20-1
TGCAGTGCCCTGGGTGACTATCTCTCCTACAATGAGCAGTTCTTC
CSALGDYLSYNEQFF
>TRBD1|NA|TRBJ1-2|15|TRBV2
TGTGCCAGCAGTACCGGGACAGGGGGCGTCTATGGCCACACCTTC
CASSTGTGGVYGHTF
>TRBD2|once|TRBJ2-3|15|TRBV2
TGTGCCAGCAGAAGACTAGCGGGGTGGGTAGATACGCAGTATTTT
CASRRLAGWVDTQYF
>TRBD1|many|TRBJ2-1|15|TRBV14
TGTGCCAGCAGCCTCAGGGGGCAAACCAACAATGAGCAGTTCTTC
CASSLRGQTNNEQFF
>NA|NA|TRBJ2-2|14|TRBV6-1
TGTGCCAGCACCCGGGGCCCGAACACCGGGGAGCTGTTTTTT
CASTRGPNTGELFF
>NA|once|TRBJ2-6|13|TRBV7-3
TGTGCCAGCAGCCAACCCGGGGCCAACGTCCTGACTTTC
CASSQPGANVLTF
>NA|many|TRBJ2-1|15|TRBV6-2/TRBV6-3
TGTGCCAGCAGGGGTACAGGGTGGTCCTACAATGAGCAGTTCTTC
CASRGTGWSYNEQFF
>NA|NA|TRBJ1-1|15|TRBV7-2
TGTGCCAGCAGCTTAACAGAAGATGCGAACACTGAAGCTTTCTTT
CASSLTEDANTEAFF
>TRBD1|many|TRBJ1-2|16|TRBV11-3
TGTGCCAGCAGCTCAGTCGAGACAGGGTTTCAGTATGGCTACACCTTC
CASSSVETGFQYGYTF
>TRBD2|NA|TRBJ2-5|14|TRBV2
TGTGCCAGCAGTGAAGCGGAACTAGCGGAGACCCAGTACTTC
CASSEAELAETQYF
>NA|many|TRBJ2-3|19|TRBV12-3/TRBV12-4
TGTGCCAGCAGTACTCCCGCCGGGGACCTCCTTTCCAGGGCAGATACGCAGTATTTT
CASSTPAGDLLSRADTQYF
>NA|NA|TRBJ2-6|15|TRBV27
TGTGCCAGCAGCTCTCTCCTACGGGAGGCCAACGTCCTGACTTTC
CASSSLLREANVLTF
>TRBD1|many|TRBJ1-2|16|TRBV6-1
TGTGCCAGCAGCGTTGGACAGGGGGCGTCGTGGTATGGCTACACCTTC
CASSVGQGASWYGYTF
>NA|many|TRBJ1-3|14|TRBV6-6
TGTGCCAGCAGTTACTCTAACTCTGGAAACACCATATATTTT
CASSYSNSGNTIYF